The clone carrying this TCR beta chain was picked up a small number of times. Its specificity is not known. The germline gives CDR1 SGHVS, CDR2 FNYEAQ. The V gene lost 1 base and the J gene lost 5 bases, with 14 bases spanning the gap. The CDR3 length is 15 residues. This sample was included in a study of T-cell memory formation after mild COVID-19. From 5'RACE with constant-segment primers came TCR alpha and TCR beta cDNA libraries that carried sample barcodes and UMIs. Each CDR3 protein gets one entry after TCRdb re-called the 5' RACE reads with MiXCR. The repertoire holds 250,000 or so distinct CDR3 sequences, with approximately 9% as singletons. Study results and caveats: Within pre-infection memory, some responding clones were found, suggesting cross-reactive memory joined. A second wave expanding day 15 to 37 was CD4+-biased; contracting clones were balanced. For contracting clones, CD4+ ones sat mainly in CM and EM, CD8+ in EMRA.

The chain uses TRBV7-6 and TRBJ2-5, with D possibly being TRBD2 (5 bases). Material for sequencing was PBMCs or a T cell subset sorted from them (not recorded which). The TCR sequence derives from a man between 18 and 35 years old who had mild COVID-19 (a few samples of this study predate the infection). Cell type and time point are not known. CDR3 sequence reads: CASSLDVRVSETQYF. The CDR3, as DNA: TGTGCCAGCAGCTTAGATGTGAGGGTCAGCGAGACCCAGTACTTC.